These T cell receptor beta chains were read from a single sample in a study of blood T cell repertoires in COVID-19. The protocol was immunoSEQ multiplex PCR, while the TCRdb copy is restricted to in-frame clones and leaves out a portion. There are under 250,000 clones in the sample; around 82% occur only once, and approximately 3.8% lies in the top ten. The sample comprised peripheral blood. These receptors all come from an elderly woman with acute or convalescent COVID-19. Each CDR3 is given with its conserved first and last residue. Each record gives: V gene, CDR3 protein.

V: TRBV7-2
CDR3: CASSLMAGRGNGYTF

V: TRBV4-1
CDR3: CASSQDPDSNQPQHF

V: TRBV5-6
CDR3: CASSPPYRLGGGYTF

V: TRBV6-5
CDR3: CASRRERSGNTIYF

V: TRBV9
CDR3: CASRATSGWRYEQYF

V: TRBV5-6
CDR3: CASSLGSRTDTQYF

V: TRBV6-5
CDR3: CASSRAGGKGYTF

V: TRBV21-1
CDR3: CASSKYRFGNTIYF

V: TRBV6-1
CDR3: CASSDRGRGNTEAFF

V: TRBV3-1/TRBV3-2
CDR3: CASSRSGAANEKLFF

V: TRBV2
CDR3: CASTRGMNTEAFF

V: TRBV3-1/TRBV3-2
CDR3: CASSQVSGGPYEQYF

V: TRBV12-3/TRBV12-4
CDR3: CASSLFPGTEAFF

V: TRBV11-1
CDR3: CASSLEIAGRPEAFF

V: TRBV5-1
CDR3: CATPDTLNSPLHF

V: TRBV9
CDR3: CASSAGSEQYF

V: TRBV28
CDR3: CASKRGGVYEQYF

V: TRBV4-2
CDR3: CASSQSADSPLHF

V: TRBV28
CDR3: CASSLPGGRAKNIQYF

V: TRBV29-1
CDR3: CSVGQPDYEQYF

V: TRBV29-1
CDR3: CSAGLKINYGYTF

V: TRBV18
CDR3: CASSPFGGENTGELFF

V: TRBV7-9
CDR3: CASSRTGGEKLFF

V: TRBV7-6
CDR3: CASSLMGTGTEQFF

V: TRBV19
CDR3: CASTPLGVGVNTEAFF

V: TRBV19
CDR3: CASSIGRGGEKLFF

V: TRBV3-1/TRBV3-2
CDR3: CASSPGGGSTEAFF

V: TRBV6-6
CDR3: CASSPQRQGGQYF

V: TRBV14
CDR3: CASSQVPRFMNTEAFF

V: TRBV29-1
CDR3: CSVEALTSTDTQYF

V: TRBV5-8
CDR3: CASSWAGGLGNQPQHF

V: TRBV6-5
CDR3: CASRWAVNTEAFF

V: TRBV19
CDR3: CASSTLLAGTKRTDTQYF

V: TRBV3-1/TRBV3-2
CDR3: CASSLQDREVGRTF

V: TRBV7-3
CDR3: CASSWGSGGGEQFF

V: TRBV27
CDR3: CASSLAGGANVLTF

V: TRBV7-2
CDR3: CASSLGTLGGEQYF

V: TRBV11-2
CDR3: CASSPAGAFYNEQFF

V: TRBV14
CDR3: CASSPVPGRNTEAFF

V: TRBV19
CDR3: CASSIGGGSEKLFF

V: TRBV30
CDR3: CAWSRTSGGDSGNIQYF

V: TRBV19
CDR3: CASSSIGTGAISPYEQYF

V: TRBV9
CDR3: CASSPTGGAGRYEAFF

V: TRBV4-1
CDR3: CASSPEDGGNQPQHF

V: TRBV6-5
CDR3: CASSIQMSYEQYF

V: TRBV10-3
CDR3: CAISEQGGREQYF

V: TRBV7-2
CDR3: CASSLPTGIPEAFF

V: TRBV3-1/TRBV3-2
CDR3: CASSRKRTSGGTDTQYF